This TCR beta chain was profiled in a study of T-cell memory formation after mild COVID-19. This clonotype was detected only a few times. TCRdb called the 5' RACE reads again in MiXCR, with one record for every CDR3 protein. This table has 150,000 to 200,000 distinct CDR3 sequences, about 21% appearing once. This CDR3 is 14 amino acids long. Trimming shortened V by 12 bases and J by 3 bases, and 16 bases separated the two germline ends. Germline V gene lookup returns CDR1 KGHDR and CDR2 SFDVKD. Sequenced sample: PBMCs or a T cell subset sorted from them (not recorded which). V usage is TRBV24-1 and J usage is TRBJ1-4; D not resolved. This receptor was obtained from an adult woman who had mild COVID-19 (a few samples of this study predate the infection). Cell type and time point are not known. The CDR3 region has the DNA TGTGCCTCGAGATCCGAACGCGCTAATGAAAAACTGTTTTTT. The encoded protein is CASRSERANEKLFF.